What follows are 22 T cell receptor beta chains derived from one specimen sequenced in a study of T-cell reconstitution after alpha-beta-depleted transplantation in children. As it was prepared, the TCRbeta library received unique molecular identifiers. TCRdb itself ran the PCR reads through MiXCR, one entry per CDR3 protein. The table has 350,000 to 500,000 distinct CDR3 sequences, around 46% seen once. Source: PBMCs, taken before TCRalphabeta/CD19-depleted stem cell transplant. The receptors stem from a girl aged 2 to 9 with aplastic anemia, due to receive a stem cell transplant.

This clonotype was observed at least ten times. The chain combines TRBV20-1 with TRBJ2-1, with D perhaps TRBD2 (6 bases). Germline values: CDR1 DFQATT, CDR2 SNEGSKA (reference sequence). Trimming left V 1 base short and J 4 bases short, with 11 bases between. The CDR3 is 14 amino acids. The CDR3 here is CSARAGTLYNEQFF. The CDR3 DNA is TGCAGTGCTAGAGCCGGGACTCTATACAATGAGCAGTTCTTC.

The genes are TRBV7-2 and TRBJ2-5; 8 nucleotides agree with TRBD2. Germline V CDR1 and CDR2: SGHTA, FQGNSA. With 10 bases clipped from V and 7 bases from J, the junction kept 17 bases outside the gene matches. This CDR3 comprises 15 residues. The CDR3 here is CATQATGGPTVTQYF. The CDR3 coding sequence is TGTGCCACCCAAGCGACGGGAGGGCCAACGGTGACCCAGTACTTC.

This clonotype has a count of ten or more. The chain has TRBV4-3 and TRBJ2-3; D uncertain. V was pared by 0 bases and J by 2 bases, with 9 bases between. This CDR3 comprises 15 residues. The germline CDR1 and CDR2 sequences are LGHNA and YSLEER. The CDR3 DNA is TGCGCCAGCAGCCAAGATGACACATTCACAGATACGCAGTATTTT. Its translation: CASSQDDTFTDTQYF.

The V call is TRBV20-1, the J call TRBJ2-2, with D possibly called TRBD1 or TRBD2 (6 bases each). The CDR3 extends over 15 amino acids. The V gene lost 5 bases and the J gene lost 0 bases, with 13 bases spanning the gap. Germline-derived CDR1 and CDR2 are DFQATT and SNEGSKA (reference sequence). The CDR3: CSAPGGQSNTGELFF. CDR3 DNA: TGCAGTGCTCCCGGGGGCCAGTCGAACACCGGGGAGCTGTTTTTT.

This clonotype was seen at least ten times. The chain carries TRBV10-3 and TRBJ2-3; D is unclear. The CDR3 has 12 residues. Trimming removed 6 bases from V and 0 bases from J, with 4 bases in between. The germline CDR1 and CDR2 sequences are ENHRY and SYGVKD. This CDR3 reads CAISPSTDTQYF. Here the CDR3 DNA reads TGTGCCATCAGCCCTAGCACAGATACGCAGTATTTT.

This chain connects TRBV28 to TRBJ2-7, with D perhaps matching TRBD1 or TRBD2 (5 bases each). The CDR3 is 15 amino acids. V was shortened by 4 bases and J by 7 bases, with 20 bases between the two germline ends. Germline V CDR1 and CDR2: MDHEN, SYDVKM. The CDR3 coding sequence is TGTGCCAGCAGTTCGCCGGGACGGGCGCTCGGGGAGCAGTACTTC. Amino acid sequence: CASSSPGRALGEQYF.

This clonotype was picked up a small number of times. The chain couples TRBV7-6 to TRBJ2-7; TRBD2 might be the D (6 bases). CDR1 SGHVS and CDR2 FNYEAQ come from the germline V gene. The CDR3 runs to 16 residues. The V end lost 5 bases, the J end lost 0 bases, and 17 bases lay between the germline ends. CDR3 amino acids: CASSASVTGASYEQYF. The CDR3 region has the DNA TGTGCCAGCAGCGCCAGCGTCACGGGAGCCTCCTACGAGCAGTACTTC.

This clonotype came up once. The V and J genes are TRBV7-9 and TRBJ2-7; 10 positions match TRBD1. With V trimmed by 5 bases and J by 0 bases, 7 bases remained unmatched. This CDR3 comprises 16 residues. CDR1 and CDR2 from the germline V gene are SEHNR and FQNEAQ (reference sequence). Here the CDR3 DNA reads TGTGCCAGCAGCGGCGACAGGGGGCGTAGCTCCTACGAGCAGTACTTC. This encodes CASSGDRGRSSYEQYF.

This chain connects TRBV28 to TRBJ2-7; 9 nucleotides align to TRBD1. The CDR3 is 13 amino acids. Germline loops: CDR1 MDHEN, CDR2 SYDVKM. The V segment lost 7 bases and the J segment 0 bases; nucleotides outside the gene matches: 1. CDR3 DNA sequence: TGTGCCAGCAAGGACAGGGGCTCCTACGAGCAGTACTTC. Encoded protein: CASKDRGSYEQYF.

This sequence joins TRBV5-1 and TRBJ2-3; a weak D match, TRBD1 (6 bases). The CDR3 length is 15 residues. Trimming removed 4 bases from V and 3 bases from J, with 15 bases in between. CDR1 SGHRS and CDR2 YFSETQ come from the germline V gene. The DNA for the CDR3 is TGCGCCAGCAGCCAGGGGACAACTAATACAGATACGCAGTATTTT. Translating gives CASSQGTTNTDTQYF. Using reference TRBV5-1 and TRBJ2-3 for the parts outside the CDR3, the full variable domain is KAGVTQTPRYLIKTRGQQVTLSCSPISGHRSVSWYQQTPGQGLQFLFEYFSETQRNKGNFPGRFSGRQFSNSRSEMNVSTLELGDSALYLCASSQGTTNTDTQYFGPGTRLTVL.

This rearrangement joins TRBV5-1 to TRBJ2-7; possibly TRBD1 for D (5 bases). Trimming left V 6 bases short and J 0 bases short, with 22 bases between. Germline V gene data show CDR1 as SGHRS and CDR2 as YFSETQ. CDR3 length: 17 amino acids. The CDR3 DNA sequence: TGCGCCAGCACGAGGATAAGACAGCGACTCATCTCCTACGAGCAGTACTTC. It codes for CASTRIRQRLISYEQYF.

About this clonotype itself: Relative to the germline gene, one junction end is altered; a read error may explain this. This sequence joins TRBV6-4 and TRBJ2-7; D gene ambiguous. The CDR3 runs to 16 residues. Germline CDR1 MRHNA, CDR2 SNTAGT. This CDR3 is CSSSDSHCELSYEQYF. CDR3 DNA: TGTTCCAGCAGTGACTCCCACTGTGAACTCTCCTACGAGCAGTACTTC.

This clonotype was observed a few times. The chain recombines TRBV2 with TRBJ2-7; D uncertain. CDR3 length: 13 residues. The V gene's germline CDR1 is SNHLY and CDR2 FYNNEI. With 2 bases removed from V and 3 bases from J, the gap between germline ends came to 8 bases. The CDR3 DNA is TGTGCCAGCAGTGAACGCAGCTACTACGAGCAGTACTTC. Protein product: CASSERSYYEQYF.

This clonotype came up many times. V usage is TRBV6-4 and J usage is TRBJ2-1; D ambiguous. CDR1 is MRHNA, CDR2 SNTAGT, per germline. This CDR3 is built from 15 residues. V dropped 4 bases and J dropped 2 bases, with 12 bases sitting between them. This CDR3 is CASSAELDPYNEQFF. The CDR3 DNA is TGTGCCAGCAGTGCCGAACTGGATCCCTACAATGAGCAGTTCTTC.

This clonotype has a count of ten or more. The chain recombines TRBV28 with TRBJ2-5; 7 bases agree with TRBD2. Trimming removed 3 bases from V and 3 bases from J; junction bases left unmatched: 10. This CDR3 is built from 16 residues. Per germline, CDR1 MDHEN and CDR2 SYDVKM. CDR3 bases: TGTGCCAGCAGTTTTTTAGCAGGGAGGGTGGAAGAGACCCAGTACTTC. Its translation is CASSFLAGRVEETQYF.

This clonotype was counted a few times. The J gene is TRBJ1-2, the V gene TRBV19; D possibly corresponds to TRBD1 (6 bases). V dropped 5 bases and J dropped 2 bases, with 21 bases sitting between them. Germline lookup yields CDR1 LNHDA and CDR2 SQIVND (reference sequence). CDR3 length: 17 amino acids. The CDR3: CASSVTTGEGPNYGYTF. In DNA form, the CDR3 reads TGTGCCAGTAGTGTTACGACAGGCGAGGGGCCCAACTATGGCTACACCTTC.

V is TRBV7-8 and J is TRBJ2-7; the D gene is possibly TRBD2 (5 bases). Trimming took 5 bases from V and 0 from J, leaving 11 bases between them. In germline, CDR1 is SGHVS, CDR2 FQNEAQ. The CDR3 spans 14 residues. The CDR3 nucleotides are TGTGCCAGCAGCAGAGGACTGACCTCCTACGAGCAGTACTTC. Translation gives CASSRGLTSYEQYF.

The chain employs TRBV6-5 and TRBJ2-1; TRBD1 or TRBD2 may be the D gene (5 bases each). In germline, CDR1 is MNHEY, CDR2 SVGAGI. The V gene lost 2 bases and the J gene lost 7 bases, with 9 bases spanning the gap. This CDR3 contains 13 residues. The CDR3 region has the DNA TGTGCCAGCAGTTACAGAGGGGTGAATGAGCAGTTCTTC. It translates to CASSYRGVNEQFF.

This chain joins TRBV28 and TRBJ2-1, with 7 bases matching TRBD2. V dropped 2 bases and J dropped 5; count of bases not matched to a gene: 12. The germline V gene has CDR1 MDHEN and CDR2 SYDVKM. This CDR3 spans 17 amino acids. CDR3 in amino acids: CASSLEAGVGKNNEQFF. CDR3 DNA: TGTGCCAGCAGTTTAGAGGCGGGAGTAGGCAAAAACAATGAGCAGTTCTTC. The variable domain in full, with the rest retrieved from reference TRBV28 and TRBJ2-1, is DVKVTQSSRYLVKRTGEKVFLECVQDMDHENMFWYRQDPGLGLRLIYFSYDVKMKEKGDIPEGYSVSREKKERFSLILESASTNQTSMYLCASSLEAGVGKNNEQFFGPGTRLTVL.

This clonotype was seen only a few times. The CDR3 spells CASSQVLTGVEQETQYF. The CDR3 bases are TGCGCCAGCAGCCAAGTACTGACAGGGGTTGAGCAAGAGACCCAGTACTTC. J is TRBJ2-5 and V is TRBV4-1; 8 bases are shared with TRBD1. Germline loops: CDR1 MGHRA, CDR2 YSYEKL. V trimming: 1 base; J trimming: 2 bases; junction bases outside the gene matches: 9. This CDR3 is 17 amino acids long.

A few counts support this clonotype. This chain uses TRBV12-3 or TRBV12-4 with TRBJ2-7; 8 bases line up with TRBD1. This CDR3 is 15 amino acids long. V lost 8 bases to trimming and J lost 1 base; unmatched junction nucleotides: 10. CDR3 residues: CASAPGQGISYEQYF. CDR3 bases: TGTGCCAGCGCACCTGGACAGGGCATTTCCTACGAGCAGTACTTC.

In this sample, this clonotype turned up once. The chain uses TRBV7-8 and TRBJ2-3, with 10 bases identical to TRBD2. The ends lost 5 bases at V and 6 bases at J; junction bases unmatched: 11. Germline V gene data show CDR1 as SGHVS and CDR2 as FQNEAQ. The CDR3 spans 16 residues. Here the CDR3 reads CASSPRRTSGGDTQYF. The CDR3 nucleotides read TGTGCCAGCAGCCCGCGCCGGACTAGCGGAGGGGATACGCAGTATTTT. Combining the CDR3 with reference TRBV7-8 and TRBJ2-3 gives the whole variable domain GAGVSQSPRYKVAKRGQDVALRCDPISGHVSLFWYQQALGQGPEFLTYFQNEAQLDKSGLPSDRFFAERPEGSVSTLKIQRTQQEDSAVYLCASSPRRTSGGDTQYFGPGTRLTVL.